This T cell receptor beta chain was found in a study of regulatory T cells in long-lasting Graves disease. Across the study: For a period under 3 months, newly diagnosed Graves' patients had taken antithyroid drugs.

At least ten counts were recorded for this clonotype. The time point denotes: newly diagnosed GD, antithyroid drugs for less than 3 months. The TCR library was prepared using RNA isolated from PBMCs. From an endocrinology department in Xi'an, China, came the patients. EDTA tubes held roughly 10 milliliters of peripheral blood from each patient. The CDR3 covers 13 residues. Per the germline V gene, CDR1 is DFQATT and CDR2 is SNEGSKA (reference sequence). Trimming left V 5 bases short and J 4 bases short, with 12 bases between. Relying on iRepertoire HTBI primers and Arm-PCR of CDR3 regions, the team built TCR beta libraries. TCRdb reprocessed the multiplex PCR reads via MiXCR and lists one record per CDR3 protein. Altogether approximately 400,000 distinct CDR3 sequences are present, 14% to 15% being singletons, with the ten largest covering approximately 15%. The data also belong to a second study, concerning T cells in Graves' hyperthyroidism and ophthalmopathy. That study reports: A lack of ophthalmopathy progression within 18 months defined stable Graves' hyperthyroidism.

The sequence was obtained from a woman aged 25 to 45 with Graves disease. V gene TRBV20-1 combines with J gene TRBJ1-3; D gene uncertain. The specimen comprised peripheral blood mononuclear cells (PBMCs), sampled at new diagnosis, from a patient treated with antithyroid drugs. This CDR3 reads CSAEDRRGNTIYF. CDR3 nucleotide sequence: TGCAGTGCTGAGGACCGGAGGGGAAACACCATATATTTT.